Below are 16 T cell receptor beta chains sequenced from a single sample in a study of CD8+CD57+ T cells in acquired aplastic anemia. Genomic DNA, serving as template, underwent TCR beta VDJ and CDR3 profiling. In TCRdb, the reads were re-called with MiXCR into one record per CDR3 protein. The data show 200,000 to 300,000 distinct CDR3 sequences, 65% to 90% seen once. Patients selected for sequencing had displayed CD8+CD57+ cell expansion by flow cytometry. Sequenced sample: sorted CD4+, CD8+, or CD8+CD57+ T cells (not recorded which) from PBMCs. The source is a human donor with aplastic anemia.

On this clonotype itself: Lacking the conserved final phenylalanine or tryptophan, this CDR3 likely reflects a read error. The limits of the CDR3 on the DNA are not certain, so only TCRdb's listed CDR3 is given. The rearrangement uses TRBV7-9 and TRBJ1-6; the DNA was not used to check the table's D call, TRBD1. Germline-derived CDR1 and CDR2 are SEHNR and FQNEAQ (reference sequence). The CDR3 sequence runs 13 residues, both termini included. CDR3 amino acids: CASSPDRPPPLPN.

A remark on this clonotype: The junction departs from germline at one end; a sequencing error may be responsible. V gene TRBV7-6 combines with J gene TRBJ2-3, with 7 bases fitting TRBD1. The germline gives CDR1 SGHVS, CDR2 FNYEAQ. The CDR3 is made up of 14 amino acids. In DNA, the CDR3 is TGTGCCAGCAGCTTAGCCCACGGGACAGAAGAGAACCAGTTT. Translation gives CASSLAHGTEENQF.

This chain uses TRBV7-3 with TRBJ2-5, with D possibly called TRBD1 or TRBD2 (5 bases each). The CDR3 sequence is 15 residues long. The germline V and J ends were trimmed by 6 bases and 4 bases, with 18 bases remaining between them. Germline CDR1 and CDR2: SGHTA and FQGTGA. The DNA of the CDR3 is TGTGCCAGCAGTTCAGTCGGGGCTTGTGGAGAGACCCAGTACTTC. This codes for CASSSVGACGETQYF.

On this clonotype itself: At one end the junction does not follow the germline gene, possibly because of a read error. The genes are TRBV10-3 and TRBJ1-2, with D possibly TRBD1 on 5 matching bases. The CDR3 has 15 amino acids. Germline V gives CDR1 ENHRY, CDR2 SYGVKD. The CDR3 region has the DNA TGTGCCATCAGTCGACGGCCAGGGTCTCCGGCAGATACGCACTTC. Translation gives CAISRRPGSPADTHF.

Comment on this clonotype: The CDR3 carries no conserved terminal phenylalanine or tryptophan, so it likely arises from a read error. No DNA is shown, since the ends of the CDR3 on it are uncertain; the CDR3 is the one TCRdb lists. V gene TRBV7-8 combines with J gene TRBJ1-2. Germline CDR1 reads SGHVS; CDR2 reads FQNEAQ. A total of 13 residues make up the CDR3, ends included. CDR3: CASSLAGAGDTQY.

CDR3 nucleotide sequence: TGTGCCAGCGGGGAAGGGGGTGAAAAACAGTCCTTTCATTTT. Its protein is CASGEGGEKQSFHF. The chain combines TRBV9 with TRBJ1-5; possibly TRBD1 for D (6 bases). This CDR3 is 14 amino acids long. CDR1 is SGDLS and CDR2 is YYNGEE in the germline V gene. V lost 7 bases and J 16 bases, leaving 27 bases between the germline ends.

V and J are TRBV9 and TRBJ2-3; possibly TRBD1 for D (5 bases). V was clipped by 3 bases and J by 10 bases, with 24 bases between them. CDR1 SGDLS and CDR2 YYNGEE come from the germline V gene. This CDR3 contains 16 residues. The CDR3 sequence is CASSADSAAYTSPQYF. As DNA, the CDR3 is TGTGCCAGCAGCGCCGACAGCGCCGCCTATACTTCACCGCAGTATTTT.

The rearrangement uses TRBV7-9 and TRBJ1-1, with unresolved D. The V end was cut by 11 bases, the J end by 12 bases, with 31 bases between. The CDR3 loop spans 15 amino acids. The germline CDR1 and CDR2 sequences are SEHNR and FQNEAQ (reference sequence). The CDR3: CACEVAPTQKTESFF. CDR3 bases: TGTGCCTGCGAGGTAGCTCCGACCCAGAAGACCGAGTCTTTCTTT.

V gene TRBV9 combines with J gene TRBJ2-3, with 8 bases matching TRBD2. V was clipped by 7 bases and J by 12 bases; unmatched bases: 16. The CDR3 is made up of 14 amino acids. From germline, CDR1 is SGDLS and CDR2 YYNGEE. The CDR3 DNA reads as TGTGCCAGCGGATTAGCGGGGAACACCGATTACCAGTATTTT. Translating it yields CASGLAGNTDYQYF.

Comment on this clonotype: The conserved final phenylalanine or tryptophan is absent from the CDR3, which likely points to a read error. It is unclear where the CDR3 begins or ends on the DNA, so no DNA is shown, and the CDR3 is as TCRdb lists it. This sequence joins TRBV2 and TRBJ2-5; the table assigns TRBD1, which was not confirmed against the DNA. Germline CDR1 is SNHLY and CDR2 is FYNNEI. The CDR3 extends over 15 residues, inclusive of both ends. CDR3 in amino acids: CASGAGGTEAQNYYP.

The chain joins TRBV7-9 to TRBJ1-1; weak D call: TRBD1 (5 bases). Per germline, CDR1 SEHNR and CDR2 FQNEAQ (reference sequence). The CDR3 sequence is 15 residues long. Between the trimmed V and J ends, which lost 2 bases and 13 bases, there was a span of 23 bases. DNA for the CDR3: TGTGCCAGCAGCTTACCAAGAAGCGGGGGGGATGATGATTTCTTT. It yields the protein CASSLPRSGGDDDFF.

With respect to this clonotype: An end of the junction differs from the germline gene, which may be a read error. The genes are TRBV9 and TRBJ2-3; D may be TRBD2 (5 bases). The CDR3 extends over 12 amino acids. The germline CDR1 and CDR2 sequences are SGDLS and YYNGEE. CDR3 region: CASSVGYDTGYF. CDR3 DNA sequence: TGTGCCAGCAGCGTAGGGTACGATACGGGGTATTTC.

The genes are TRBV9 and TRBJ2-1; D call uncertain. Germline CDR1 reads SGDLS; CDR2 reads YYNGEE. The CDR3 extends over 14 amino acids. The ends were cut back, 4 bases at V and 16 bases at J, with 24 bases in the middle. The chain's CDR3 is CASSPRSDTQYFFF. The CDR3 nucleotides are TGTGCCAGCAGCCCGAGGTCAGATACGCAGTATTTTTTCTTC.

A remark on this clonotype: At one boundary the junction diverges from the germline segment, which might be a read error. DNA for the CDR3: TGTGCCACCAGCAGAGGCAGCGACCAAGATGACCAGTTCTTC. Protein: CATSRGSDQDDQFF. The chain is built from TRBV15 and TRBJ2-1; D is unresolved. The CDR3 runs to 14 residues. The germline CDR1 and CDR2 sequences are LNHNV and YYDKDF (reference sequence).

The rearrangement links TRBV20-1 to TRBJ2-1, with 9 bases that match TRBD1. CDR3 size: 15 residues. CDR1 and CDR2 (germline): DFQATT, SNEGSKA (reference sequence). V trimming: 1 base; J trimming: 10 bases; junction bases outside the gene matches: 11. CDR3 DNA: TGCAGTGCTAGAGTACAGGACAGGGGAGACGTCGAGCAGTTCTTC. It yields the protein CSARVQDRGDVEQFF.

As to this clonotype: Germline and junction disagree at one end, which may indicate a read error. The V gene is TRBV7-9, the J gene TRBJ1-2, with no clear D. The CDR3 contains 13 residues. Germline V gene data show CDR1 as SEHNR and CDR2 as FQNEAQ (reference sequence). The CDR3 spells CASSLAQYCSYTF. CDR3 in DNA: TGTGCCAGCAGCTTGGCACAGTACTGTAGCTACACTTTC.